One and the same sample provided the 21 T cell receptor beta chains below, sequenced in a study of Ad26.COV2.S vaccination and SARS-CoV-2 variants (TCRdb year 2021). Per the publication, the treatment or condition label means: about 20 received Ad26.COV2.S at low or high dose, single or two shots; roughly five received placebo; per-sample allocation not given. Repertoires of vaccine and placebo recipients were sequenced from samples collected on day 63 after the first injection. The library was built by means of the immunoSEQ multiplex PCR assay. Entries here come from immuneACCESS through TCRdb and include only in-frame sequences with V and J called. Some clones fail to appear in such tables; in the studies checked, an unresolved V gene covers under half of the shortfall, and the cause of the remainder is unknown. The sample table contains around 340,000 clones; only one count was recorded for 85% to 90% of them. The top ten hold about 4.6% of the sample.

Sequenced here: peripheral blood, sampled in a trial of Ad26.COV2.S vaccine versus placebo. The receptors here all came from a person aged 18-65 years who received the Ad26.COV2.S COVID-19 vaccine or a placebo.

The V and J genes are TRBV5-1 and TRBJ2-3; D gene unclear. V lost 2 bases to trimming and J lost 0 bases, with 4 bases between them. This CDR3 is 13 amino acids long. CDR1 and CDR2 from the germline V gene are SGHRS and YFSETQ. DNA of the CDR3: TGCGCCAGCAGCTTTGACAGCACAGATACGCAGTATTTT. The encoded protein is CASSFDSTDTQYF.

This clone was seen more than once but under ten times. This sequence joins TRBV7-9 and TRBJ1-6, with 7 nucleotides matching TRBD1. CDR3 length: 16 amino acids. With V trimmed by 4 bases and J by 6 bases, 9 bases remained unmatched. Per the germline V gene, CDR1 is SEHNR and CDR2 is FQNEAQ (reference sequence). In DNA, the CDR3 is TGTGCCAGCAGCTCGGCGGACAGGCAATTTAATTCACCCCTCCACTTT. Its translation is CASSSADRQFNSPLHF.

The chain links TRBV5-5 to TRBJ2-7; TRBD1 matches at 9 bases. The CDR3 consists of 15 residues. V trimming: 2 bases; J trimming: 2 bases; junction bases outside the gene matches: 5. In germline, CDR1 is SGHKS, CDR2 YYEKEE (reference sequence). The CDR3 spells CASSFRDRATYEQYF. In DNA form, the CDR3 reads TGTGCCAGCAGCTTCCGGGACAGGGCCACCTACGAGCAGTACTTC.

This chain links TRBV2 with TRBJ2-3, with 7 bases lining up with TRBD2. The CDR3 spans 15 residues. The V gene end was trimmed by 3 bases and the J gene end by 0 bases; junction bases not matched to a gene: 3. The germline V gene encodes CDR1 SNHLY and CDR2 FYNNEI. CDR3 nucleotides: TGTGCCAGCAGTGACCCTAGCGGAAGCACAGATACGCAGTATTTT. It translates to CASSDPSGSTDTQYF.

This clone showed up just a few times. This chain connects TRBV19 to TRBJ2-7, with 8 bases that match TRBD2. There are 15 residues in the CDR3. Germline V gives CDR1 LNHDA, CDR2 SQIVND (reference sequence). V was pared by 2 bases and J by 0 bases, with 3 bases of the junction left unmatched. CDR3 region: CASSISGGPSYEQYF. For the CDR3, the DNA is TGTGCCAGTAGTATATCGGGAGGGCCCTCCTACGAGCAGTACTTC.

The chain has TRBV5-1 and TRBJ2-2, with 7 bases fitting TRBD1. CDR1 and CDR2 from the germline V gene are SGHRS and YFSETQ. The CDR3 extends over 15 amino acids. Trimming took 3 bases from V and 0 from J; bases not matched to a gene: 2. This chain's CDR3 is CASSSGTANTGELFF. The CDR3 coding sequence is TGCGCCAGCAGCTCGGGGACAGCGAACACCGGGGAGCTGTTTTTT.

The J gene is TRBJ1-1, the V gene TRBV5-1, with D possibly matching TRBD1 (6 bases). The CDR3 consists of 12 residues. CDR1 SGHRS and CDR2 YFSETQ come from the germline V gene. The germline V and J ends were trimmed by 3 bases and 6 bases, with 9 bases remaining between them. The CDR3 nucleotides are TGCGCCAGCAGCTCACAGGGATCTGAAGCTTTCTTT. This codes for CASSSQGSEAFF.

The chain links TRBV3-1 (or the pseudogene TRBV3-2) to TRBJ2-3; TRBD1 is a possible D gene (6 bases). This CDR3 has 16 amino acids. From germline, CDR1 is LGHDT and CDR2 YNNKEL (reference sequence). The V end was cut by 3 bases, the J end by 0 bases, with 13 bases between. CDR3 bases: TGTGCCAGCAGCCACAGGACAGAACCTAGCACAGATACGCAGTATTTT. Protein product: CASSHRTEPSTDTQYF.

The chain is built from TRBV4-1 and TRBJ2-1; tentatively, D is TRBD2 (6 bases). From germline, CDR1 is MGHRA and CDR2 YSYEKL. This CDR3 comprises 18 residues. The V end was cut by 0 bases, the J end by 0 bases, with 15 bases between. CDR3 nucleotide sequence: TGCGCCAGCAGCCAAGAGGTTAGCGGACCGAGCTCCTACAATGAGCAGTTCTTC. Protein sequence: CASSQEVSGPSSYNEQFF.

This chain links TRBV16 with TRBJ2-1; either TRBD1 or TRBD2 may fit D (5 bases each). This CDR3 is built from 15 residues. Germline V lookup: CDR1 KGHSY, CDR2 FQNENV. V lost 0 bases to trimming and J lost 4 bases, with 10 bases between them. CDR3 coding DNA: TGTGCCAGCAGCCAATCGGGACGGCATTACAATGAGCAGTTCTTC. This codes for CASSQSGRHYNEQFF.

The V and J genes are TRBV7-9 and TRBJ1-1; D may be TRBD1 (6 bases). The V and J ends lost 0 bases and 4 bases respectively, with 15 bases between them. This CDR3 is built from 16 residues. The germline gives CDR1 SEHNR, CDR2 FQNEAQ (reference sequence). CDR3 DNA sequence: TGTGCCAGCAGCTTAGCTGGGGAGGGAGGGGGCACTGAAGCTTTCTTT. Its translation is CASSLAGEGGGTEAFF.

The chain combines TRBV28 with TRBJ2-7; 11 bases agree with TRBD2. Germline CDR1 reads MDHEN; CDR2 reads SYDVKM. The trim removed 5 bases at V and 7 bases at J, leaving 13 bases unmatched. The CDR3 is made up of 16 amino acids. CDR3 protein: CASSDSGRDLPTEQYF. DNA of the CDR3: TGTGCCAGCAGTGATAGCGGGAGGGACCTGCCCACGGAGCAGTACTTC.

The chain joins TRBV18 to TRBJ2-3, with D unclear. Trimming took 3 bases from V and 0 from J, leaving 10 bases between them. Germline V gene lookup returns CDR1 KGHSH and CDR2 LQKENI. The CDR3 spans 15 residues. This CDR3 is CASSPYSTSTDTQYF. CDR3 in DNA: TGTGCCAGCTCACCCTACTCCACTAGCACAGATACGCAGTATTTT.

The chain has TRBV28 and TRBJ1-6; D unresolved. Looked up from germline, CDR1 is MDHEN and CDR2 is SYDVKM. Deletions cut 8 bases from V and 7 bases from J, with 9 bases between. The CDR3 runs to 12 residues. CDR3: CASRGQNSPLHF. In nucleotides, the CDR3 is TGTGCCAGCCGCGGGCAAAATTCACCCCTCCACTTT.

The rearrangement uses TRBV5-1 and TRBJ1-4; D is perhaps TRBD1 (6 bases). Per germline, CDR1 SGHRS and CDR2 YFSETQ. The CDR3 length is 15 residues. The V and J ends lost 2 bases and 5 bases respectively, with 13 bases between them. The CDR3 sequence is CASSFTGTRNEKLFF. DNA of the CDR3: TGCGCCAGCAGCTTCACCGGGACAAGAAATGAAAAACTGTTTTTT.

CDR3 sequence: CASTRQYYNEQFF. DNA for the CDR3: TGTGCCAGTACGCGACAGTACTACAATGAGCAGTTCTTC. J is TRBJ2-1 and V is TRBV12-3 or TRBV12-4; D is perhaps TRBD1 (5 bases). V was pared by 9 bases and J by 3 bases, with 12 bases between. This CDR3 contains 13 residues.

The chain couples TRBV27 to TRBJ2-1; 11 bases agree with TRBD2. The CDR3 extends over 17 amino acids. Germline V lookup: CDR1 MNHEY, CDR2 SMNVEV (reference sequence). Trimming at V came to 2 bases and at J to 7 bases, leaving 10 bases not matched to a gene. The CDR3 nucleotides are TGTGCCAGCAGTTTAACTAGCGGGAGTACCCGGGGGAATGAGCAGTTCTTC. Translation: CASSLTSGSTRGNEQFF.

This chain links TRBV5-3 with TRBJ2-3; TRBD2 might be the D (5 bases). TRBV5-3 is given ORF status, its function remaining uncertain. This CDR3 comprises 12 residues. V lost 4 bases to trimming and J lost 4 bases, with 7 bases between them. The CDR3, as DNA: TGTGCCAGAAGCCTACTAGCAGATACGCAGTATTTT. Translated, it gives CARSLLADTQYF.

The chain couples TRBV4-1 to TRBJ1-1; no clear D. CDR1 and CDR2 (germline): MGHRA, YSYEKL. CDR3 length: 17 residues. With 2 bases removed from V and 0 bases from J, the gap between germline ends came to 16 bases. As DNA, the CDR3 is TGCGCCAGCAGCCAAACCACAGCCTTGCAGGTGAACACTGAAGCTTTCTTT. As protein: CASSQTTALQVNTEAFF.

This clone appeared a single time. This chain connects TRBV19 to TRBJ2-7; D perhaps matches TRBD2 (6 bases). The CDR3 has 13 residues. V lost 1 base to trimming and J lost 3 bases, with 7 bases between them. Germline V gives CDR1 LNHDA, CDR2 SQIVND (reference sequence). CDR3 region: CASSIAGDYEQYF. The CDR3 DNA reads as TGTGCCAGTAGTATAGCGGGGGACTACGAGCAGTACTTC.

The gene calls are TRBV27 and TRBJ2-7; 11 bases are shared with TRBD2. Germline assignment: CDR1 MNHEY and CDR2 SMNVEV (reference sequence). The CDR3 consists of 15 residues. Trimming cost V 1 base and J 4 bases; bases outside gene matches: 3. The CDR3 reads CASSLFSSGGYEQYF. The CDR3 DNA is TGTGCCAGCAGTTTATTCTCTAGCGGGGGGTACGAGCAGTACTTC.